Listed below are T cell receptor beta chains from one sample, sequenced in a study of cytomegalovirus exposure and HLA in healthy donors. This table comes from immunoSEQ multiplex PCR, and its TCRdb copy is limited to in-frame clones, with some not included. The table shows about 92,000 clones, with under 80% occurring only once. The source material was PBMCs. The receptors here all came from a man aged 50 or older in good health and CMV-seropositive. The CDR3 runs from the conserved cysteine through the conserved F or W. D genes are given only for firm matches. Part of the rows lack a size; the others show once, few, many or a class for expanded clones.

TRBJ2-7 NA TRBV5-4 TRBD2 TGTGCCAGCAGCATGGGAGCGGGGCCCTACGAGCAGTACTTC CASSMGAGPYEQYF
TRBJ2-2 NA TRBV4-3 TRBD2 TGCGCCAGCAGCCAAGATCTACTGCTAGCGGGGAGGTCCGGGGAGCTGTTTTTT CASSQDLLLAGRSGELFF
TRBJ1-3 few TRBV30 TRBD1 TGTGCCTGGATAAGGGACAGGTCCATGCATTTT CAWIRDRSMHF
TRBJ1-4 few TRBV5-4 NA TGTGCCAGCAGCTCAACCGAGACAGACGCAACTAATGAAAAACTGTTTTTT CASSSTETDATNEKLFF
TRBJ1-2 NA TRBV7-9 NA TGTGCCAGCAGCTCGATCTGGCAGGGACTCTATAACTATGGCTACACCTTC CASSSIWQGLYNYGYTF
TRBJ2-7 once TRBV6-1 NA TGTGCCAGCAGTGAAAGGGGCTCCTACGAGCAGTACTTC CASSERGSYEQYF
TRBJ1-2 NA TRBV4-3 TRBD1 TGCGCCAGCAGCCAAGGTTCGGGACAGGGGTATGGCTACACCTTC CASSQGSGQGYGYTF
TRBJ1-6 NA TRBV10-3 NA TGTGCCATCAGTGATGGGGCGTCCTATAATTCACCCCTCCACTTT CAISDGASYNSPLHF
TRBJ1-5 NA TRBV19 TRBD1 TGTGCCAGCTTACAGAACCCGGGACAGTTGGGGCAGCCCCAGCATTTT CASLQNPGQLGQPQHF
TRBJ1-5 NA TRBV27 NA TGTGCCAGCCCCGCGAGGGGGGGGCAGCCCCAGCATTTT CASPARGGQPQHF
TRBJ2-7 NA TRBV27 NA TGTGCCAGCAGTCCTGACATTTCCTACGAGCAGTACTTC CASSPDISYEQYF
TRBJ1-2 NA TRBV4-2 NA TGTGCCAGCAGCCAAGGCCCGGGAACGGACTATGGCTACACCTTC CASSQGPGTDYGYTF
TRBJ1-2 few TRBV30 NA TGTGCCTTACAGGGTAGTCGAGGCTACACCTTC CALQGSRGYTF
TRBJ1-1 NA TRBV25-1 TRBD1 TGTGCCAGCAGTGAATTTCAGGACAGGGGTGGGGAGGTCACTGAAGCTTTCTTT CASSEFQDRGGEVTEAFF
TRBJ1-4 once TRBV5-5 NA TGTGCCAGCAGCTTGGTTGGGGGAGGGACAGAAAAACTGTTTTTT CASSLVGGGTEKLFF
TRBJ2-3 NA TRBV5-1 NA TGCGCCAGCAGCCCAGTAGCTGGGGCCGTCACAGATACGCAGTATTTT CASSPVAGAVTDTQYF
TRBJ2-3 NA TRBV29-1 TRBD2 TGCAGCGTTGAGGGACTAGCGGGAGATACGCAGTATTTT CSVEGLAGDTQYF
TRBJ2-1 NA TRBV2 NA TGTGCCAGCAGTCCACAGGGGGGGATGATCAATGAGCAGTTCTTC CASSPQGGMINEQFF
TRBJ2-7 NA TRBV5-1 TRBD1 TGCGCCAGCAGCCCGCGGACAGGCCCGAGCTCCTACGAGCAGTACTTC CASSPRTGPSSYEQYF
TRBJ1-1 NA TRBV19 NA TGTGCCAGTAGTACTCTCGTTTACACTGAAGCTTTCTTT CASSTLVYTEAFF
TRBJ2-3 NA TRBV2 TRBD2 TGTGCCATCTCGACTAGCGTTTCATATACGCAGTATTTT CAISTSVSYTQYF
TRBJ2-7 NA TRBV9 NA TGTGCCAGCAGCCCCTCTGGAGGGCCGAGACCCTACGAGCAGTACTTC CASSPSGGPRPYEQYF
TRBJ1-1 NA TRBV5-4 NA TGTGCCAGCAGCCCGACAGACATGAACACTGAAGCTTTCTTT CASSPTDMNTEAFF
TRBJ2-5 NA TRBV6-6 TRBD1 TGTGCCAGCACCCACCCCCAGGGGGCCCAGGGAGAGACCCAGTACTTC CASTHPQGAQGETQYF
TRBJ2-3 NA TRBV7-9 NA TGTGCCAGCAGCTTATCGGGTAGCACAGATACGCAGTATTTT CASSLSGSTDTQYF
TRBJ2-1 NA TRBV13 NA TGTGCCAGCAGCTCTCGACAGATATCCTACAATGAGCAGTTCTTC CASSSRQISYNEQFF
TRBJ1-4 NA TRBV19 NA TGTGCCAGTAGTATAGTATCCAGGGGTAATGGAATTTATGATGAAAAACTGTTTTTT CASSIVSRGNGIYDEKLFF
TRBJ2-2 NA TRBV5-6 NA TGTGCCAGCAGCTTGCGAGGGCCCGGGGAGCTGTTTTTT CASSLRGPGELFF
TRBJ2-7 NA TRBV5-1 TRBD1 TGCGCCAGCAGCGGATCCGGGACAGGGATCTACGAGCAGTACTTC CASSGSGTGIYEQYF
TRBJ1-6 NA TRBV4-3 NA TGCGCCAGCAGCCAAGATGCGGCGACAGGCACTAGCTCCTATAATTCACCCCTCCACTTT CASSQDAATGTSSYNSPLHF
TRBJ1-5 NA TRBV30 NA TGTGCCTGGGGACAGTTTAAGCGAAATCAGCCCCAGCATTTT CAWGQFKRNQPQHF
TRBJ2-3 NA TRBV5-1 NA TGCGCCAGCAGCTTGGGGAGCAGCAGCCCCACAGATACGCAGTATTTT CASSLGSSSPTDTQYF
TRBJ1-4 few TRBV9 TRBD1 TGTGCCAGCAGCGTAGCCAATCAGGGGGCGGAAAAACTGTTTTTT CASSVANQGAEKLFF
TRBJ1-2 NA TRBV5-1 NA TGCGCCAGCAGGGGCCGTACAGGGCTGGGCTACACCTTC CASRGRTGLGYTF
TRBJ2-3 NA TRBV7-3 NA TGTGCCAGCAGCTTTGGGGGCTCAGATACGCAGTATTTT CASSFGGSDTQYF
TRBJ2-7 NA TRBV6-5 NA TGTGCCAGCAAGATTAGCAGCTCCTACGAGCAGTACTTC CASKISSSYEQYF
TRBJ1-2 once TRBV2 TRBD1 TGTGCCAGCCAGGGACAGGGCTATGGCTACACCTTC CASQGQGYGYTF
TRBJ1-3 NA TRBV19 NA TGTGCCAGTACAGGGGTATGGGCTCGTTCTGGAAACACCATATATTTT CASTGVWARSGNTIYF
TRBJ1-5 NA TRBV7-9 NA TGTGCCAGCAGCTTAGCTACAGGGTATCAGCCCCAGCATTTT CASSLATGYQPQHF
TRBJ2-3 NA TRBV7-2 NA TGTGCCAGCAGCTACAACAGAGCCGATACGCAGTATTTT CASSYNRADTQYF
TRBJ1-2 few TRBV29-1 TRBD1 TGCAGCGTAATACCGGGACAGGGGGCGCCGGGGTTTGGCTACACCTTC CSVIPGQGAPGFGYTF
TRBJ1-2 NA TRBV28 TRBD1 TGTGCCAGCAGTCTGACAGGGGGCCGGATTGGCTACACCTTC CASSLTGGRIGYTF
TRBJ2-1 NA TRBV6-5 NA TGTGCCAGCAGTTCGAATTGGGACACTCACAATGAGCAGTTCTTC CASSSNWDTHNEQFF
TRBJ2-3 once TRBV28 TRBD2 TGTGCCAGCAGTTTGGCGGGGGTCCCCCCGCAGTATTTT CASSLAGVPPQYF
TRBJ1-2 few TRBV7-2 TRBD1 TGTGCCAGCAGCTCCGGGACAGGGCAGGGCTACACCTTC CASSSGTGQGYTF
TRBJ1-2 NA TRBV21-1 NA TGTGCCAGCAGCAAGTTCAAAAACCGGGACAGTGAAGGCTACACCTTC CASSKFKNRDSEGYTF
TRBJ1-2 NA TRBV7-2 NA TGTGCCAGCAGCTTAGACGTCCCGGGGGGCGATGGCTACACCTTC CASSLDVPGGDGYTF
TRBJ2-7 NA TRBV5-4 TRBD1 TGTGCCAGTAGCAGAGGACAGGGGATCTCCTACGAGCAGTACTTC CASSRGQGISYEQYF
TRBJ1-6 NA TRBV2 NA TGTGCCAGCAGGGAGGCGTTGGGTCCCCTCCACTTT CASREALGPLHF